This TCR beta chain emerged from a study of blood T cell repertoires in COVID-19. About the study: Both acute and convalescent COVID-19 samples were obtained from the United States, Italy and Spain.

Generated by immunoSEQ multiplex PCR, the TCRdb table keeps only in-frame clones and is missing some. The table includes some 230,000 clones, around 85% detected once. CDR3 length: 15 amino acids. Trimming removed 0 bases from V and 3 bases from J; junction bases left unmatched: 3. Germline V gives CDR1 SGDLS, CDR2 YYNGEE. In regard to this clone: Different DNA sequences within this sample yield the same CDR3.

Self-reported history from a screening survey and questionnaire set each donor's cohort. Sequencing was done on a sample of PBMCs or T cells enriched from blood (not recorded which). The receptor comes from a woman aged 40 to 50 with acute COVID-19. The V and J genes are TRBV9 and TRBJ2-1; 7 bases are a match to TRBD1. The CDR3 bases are TGTGCCAGCAGCGTAGAAGGGGGCCGCTACAATGAGCAGTTCTTC. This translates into CASSVEGGRYNEQFF.